The present T cell receptor (beta chain) was sequenced within a study of T cells after yellow fever vaccination. TCRdb ran MiXCR on the 5' RACE reads and lists one entry per CDR3 protein. Among 120,000 or so distinct CDR3 sequences listed, roughly 7.9% were seen once. This clonotype was detected many times. This CDR3 comprises 14 residues. The germline CDR1 and CDR2 sequences are SGHTA and FQGNSA. V trimming: 4 bases; J trimming: 4 bases; junction bases outside the gene matches: 5. The source is a man between 18 and 35 years old who received the YFV17D yellow fever vaccine. Sample: CD4+ T cells sorted from PBMCs, taken about 49 days after the first yellow fever vaccination. The V and J genes are TRBV7-2 and TRBJ2-5, with 8 bases identical to TRBD1. The CDR3 coding sequence is TGTGCCAGCAGCTACCAGGGGGCGCGAGAGACCCAGTACTTC. Amino acid sequence: CASSYQGARETQYF.